The rows below give T cell receptor beta chains drawn from one sample of a study of T cells after yellow fever vaccination. TCRdb itself ran the 5' RACE reads through MiXCR, one entry per CDR3 protein. The profile shows about 150,000 distinct CDR3 sequences, roughly 6.7% of them singletons. This specimen was CD4+ T cells sorted from PBMCs, taken 10 days after the yellow fever booster vaccination. Source of these receptors: a man aged 30 to 45 who received the YFV17D yellow fever vaccine. The CDR3 runs from the conserved cysteine through the conserved F or W. D genes are given only for firm matches. Clone size is stated in some rows and not others, as once, few, many or a class when expanded.

clone size,D gene,V gene,J gene,CDR3 DNA,CDR3 protein
many,.,TRBV29-1,TRBJ2-5,TGCAGCGTAGCGGACACCAGTCAGGGGACCCAGTACTTC,CSVADTSQGTQYF
few,.,TRBV19,TRBJ2-1,TGTGCCAGTAGTATTGTGGGAGCTAACGGTGAGCAGTTCTTC,CASSIVGANGEQFF
many,.,TRBV3-1,TRBJ2-7,TGTGCCAGCAGCCAAGGTCTCGAGCAGTACTTC,CASSQGLEQYF
many,.,TRBV6-1,TRBJ2-1,TGTGCCAGCAGTGAACAGGTATTACGGGATGAGCAGTTCTTC,CASSEQVLRDEQFF
.,.,TRBV12-3/TRBV12-4,TRBJ2-3,TGTGCCAGCAGTTCCGGACAGATCACAGATACGCAGTATTTT,CASSSGQITDTQYF
many,TRBD2,TRBV20-1,TRBJ2-5,TGCAGTGCTAGGGGACTAGCGGGGAAACAAGAGACCCAGTACTTC,CSARGLAGKQETQYF
few,.,TRBV4-3,TRBJ1-6,TGCGCCAGCAGCCAACAGAATTCTAATTCACCCCTCCACTTT,CASSQQNSNSPLHF
many,TRBD2,TRBV19,TRBJ2-1,TGTGCCAGTAGTATCGGGGGGACCCTCAGCCCAAATGAGCAGTTCTTC,CASSIGGTLSPNEQFF
.,.,TRBV5-1,TRBJ1-1,TGCGCCAGCAGCCCTCGGGGGGGTGGGGTGAACACTGAAGCTTTCTTT,CASSPRGGGVNTEAFF
many,.,TRBV7-2,TRBJ2-3,TGTGCCAGCAGCCGACTTGGATCGGACACAGATACGCAGTATTTT,CASSRLGSDTDTQYF
many,.,TRBV12-3/TRBV12-4,TRBJ2-2,TGTGCCAGCAGTTTATCTCCAGGGGCCCCCGGGGAGCTGTTTTTT,CASSLSPGAPGELFF
many,.,TRBV6-1,TRBJ1-1,TGTGCCAGCAGTGAAAACCCTCGGACGTCTGGCACTGAAGCTTTCTTT,CASSENPRTSGTEAFF
few,TRBD2,TRBV20-1,TRBJ2-3,TGCAGTGCTAGAGATCGGGTTAGCGGGAGAGGTAACGGTGGAGATACGCAGTATTTT,CSARDRVSGRGNGGDTQYF
few,TRBD1,TRBV18,TRBJ1-2,TGTGCCAGCTCGCCCGTGGACCCGGGACAGGGCCGGAACTATGGCTACACCTTC,CASSPVDPGQGRNYGYTF
.,.,TRBV15,TRBJ1-2,TGTGCCACCAGCAGAGATCGGAACTATGGCTACACCTTC,CATSRDRNYGYTF
many,.,TRBV20-1,TRBJ2-4,TGCAGTGCTAGAAAGCCATCCCTAGCCAAAAACATTCAGTACTTC,CSARKPSLAKNIQYF
many,.,TRBV7-2,TRBJ2-4,TGTGCCAGCAGCTTAGCTTTAGCGGCCCCAGGAAACATTCAGTACTTC,CASSLALAAPGNIQYF
many,.,TRBV20-1,TRBJ2-3,TGCAGTGCAGAGGGGGACCGAACAGATACGCAGTATTTT,CSAEGDRTDTQYF
few,TRBD2,TRBV7-2,TRBJ2-7,TGTGCCAGCAGCCTAGGGACTAGCGGGAGGGCCATCGAGCAGTACTTC,CASSLGTSGRAIEQYF
many,TRBD2,TRBV7-6,TRBJ2-1,TGTGCCAGCAGCTCCCTAGCGGGAGCGGGGAGGAATGAGCAGTTCTTC,CASSSLAGAGRNEQFF
many,.,TRBV5-1,TRBJ2-2,TGCGCCAGCAGCTTTTCAGAGGGGAATACCGGGGAGCTGTTTTTT,CASSFSEGNTGELFF
many,.,TRBV12-3/TRBV12-4,TRBJ2-7,TGTGCCAGCAGCCAGGGGATTTACTCCTACGAGCAGTACTTC,CASSQGIYSYEQYF
many,TRBD1,TRBV7-9,TRBJ2-2,TGTGCCAGCACCCCCGGAACAGGGGCGAACACCGGGGAGCTGTTTTTT,CASTPGTGANTGELFF
few,.,TRBV15,TRBJ2-5,TGTGCCACCAGCAGAGATACGAGACTGGGGGGAGAGACCCAGTACTTC,CATSRDTRLGGETQYF